The 24 T cell receptor beta chains reported below all come from one sample, sequenced in a study of cytomegalovirus exposure and HLA in healthy donors. Use of 60 Vbeta and 13 Jbeta primers characterized the PCR. This table comes from immunoSEQ multiplex PCR, and its TCRdb copy is limited to in-frame clones, with some not included. The table lists around 140,000 clones, approximately 75% of them singletons. The sequencing sample was made of PBMCs. Receptors originate from a male donor in good health and CMV-seronegative.

This clone has a handful of counts. V is TRBV2 and J is TRBJ1-5, with TRBD1 identical over 11 bases. Losses at the gene ends were 4 bases for V and 6 bases for J; bases not matched to a gene: 2. The CDR3 consists of 14 residues. Germline lookup yields CDR1 SNHLY and CDR2 FYNNEI. The CDR3, as DNA: TGTGCCAGCAGTGGGACAGGGGGCGGTCAGCCCCAGCATTTT. This gives the protein CASSGTGGGQPQHF.

The chain recombines TRBV27 with TRBJ2-1; D gene unclear. The germline V gene has CDR1 MNHEY and CDR2 SMNVEV (reference sequence). This CDR3 contains 12 residues. V was cut by 2 bases and J by 9 bases, with 8 bases left in between. In DNA, the CDR3 is TGTGCCAGCAGTTTAAACGCAGGTGAGCAGTTCTTC. Its translation is CASSLNAGEQFF.

V is TRBV29-1 and J is TRBJ2-3, with 12 bases that match TRBD2. The CDR3 covers 14 residues. Unmatched junction bases numbered 6, after V lost 6 bases and J lost 5 bases. Germline CDR1 is SQVTM and CDR2 is ANQGSEA. In DNA form, the CDR3 reads TGCAGCGTAAAACTAGCGGGGGGCGTAGATACGCAGTATTTT. Its translation is CSVKLAGGVDTQYF.

The chain has TRBV30 and TRBJ1-1; D is ambiguous. The CDR3 runs to 13 residues. CDR1 and CDR2 (germline): GTSNPN, SVGIG (reference sequence). V lost 2 bases and J 3 bases, leaving 10 bases between the germline ends. In DNA, the CDR3 is TGTGCCTGGAGTCTAGACCAGCACACTGAAGCTTTCTTT. Translated, it gives CAWSLDQHTEAFF.

The J gene is TRBJ1-5, the V gene TRBV30; D is undetermined. The CDR3 is made up of 13 amino acids. The V end lost 4 bases, the J end lost 0 bases, and 7 bases lay between the germline ends. The V gene's germline CDR1 is GTSNPN and CDR2 SVGIG (reference sequence). DNA for the CDR3: TGTGCCTGGACAGAGGGTAGCAATCAGCCCCAGCATTTT. It codes for CAWTEGSNQPQHF.

The rearrangement uses TRBV9 and TRBJ1-4, with D perhaps TRBD1 (5 bases). CDR3 length: 15 residues. Trimming removed 4 bases at V and 3 bases at J, with 13 bases between. Germline values: CDR1 SGDLS, CDR2 YYNGEE. CDR3 sequence reads: CASSPLGGSNEKLFF. In nucleotides, the CDR3 is TGTGCCAGCAGCCCGTTGGGGGGATCTAATGAAAAACTGTTTTTT.

The rearrangement joins TRBV4-2 to TRBJ2-7, with 12 bases that match TRBD2. The V gene's germline CDR1 is LGHNA and CDR2 YNFKEQ. V lost 2 bases to trimming and J lost 2 bases; unmatched junction nucleotides: 1. This CDR3 region has 15 residues. The CDR3 here is CASSQSSGGAYEQYF. The CDR3 DNA reads as TGTGCCAGCAGCCAATCTAGCGGGGGGGCCTACGAGCAGTACTTC.

This sequence joins TRBV20-1 and TRBJ2-7, with a possible D match to TRBD2 (6 bases). CDR3 length: 11 residues. The V and J ends lost 6 bases and 5 bases respectively, with 11 bases between them. Germline CDR1 is DFQATT and CDR2 is SNEGSKA (reference sequence). CDR3 sequence reads: CSAAGGDEQYF. Written as DNA, the CDR3 is TGCAGTGCCGCCGGCGGGGACGAGCAGTACTTC.

This rearrangement joins TRBV11-2 to TRBJ2-2, with D maybe TRBD1 (6 bases). With 0 bases removed from V and 2 bases from J, the gap between germline ends came to 10 bases. Germline CDR1 reads SGHAT; CDR2 reads FQNNGV. The CDR3 totals 16 residues. The CDR3 here is CASSLEWGQNTGELFF. The CDR3 DNA reads as TGTGCCAGCAGCTTAGAATGGGGACAAAACACCGGGGAGCTGTTTTTT.

This clone was seen more than once but under ten times. The chain carries TRBV18 and TRBJ1-2; a weak D match, TRBD1 (6 bases). CDR3 length equals 12 residues. V lost 5 bases and J lost 5, with 9 bases in between. CDR1 is KGHSH, CDR2 LQKENI, per germline. Here the CDR3 reads CASSDGQYGYTF. The CDR3 DNA is TGTGCCAGCTCAGATGGACAGTATGGCTACACCTTC.

This sequence joins TRBV5-5 and TRBJ1-2; 10 positions match TRBD1. This CDR3 has 16 residues. Germline V gene sequence: CDR1 SGHKS, CDR2 YYEKEE (reference sequence). Trimming took 4 bases from V and 3 from J; bases not matched to a gene: 9. The CDR3 reads CASSPDRGRGDYGYTF. The CDR3 DNA follows: TGTGCCAGCAGCCCCGACAGGGGGCGAGGGGACTATGGCTACACCTTC.

The genes are TRBV29-1 and TRBJ2-7; D might be TRBD2 (6 bases). V dropped 7 bases and J dropped 0 bases, with 13 bases sitting between them. The germline V gene has CDR1 SQVTM and CDR2 ANQGSEA. The CDR3 loop spans 13 amino acids. The CDR3 reads CSAQTGGSYEQYF. DNA of the CDR3: TGCAGCGCCCAAACCGGGGGCTCCTACGAGCAGTACTTC.

V is TRBV5-5 and J is TRBJ1-5; 9 bases are shared with TRBD1. The trim removed 2 bases at V and 5 bases at J, leaving 8 bases unmatched. The CDR3 is 16 residues long. CDR1 and CDR2 (germline): SGHKS, YYEKEE (reference sequence). The CDR3 DNA reads TGTGCCAGCAGCTTAGGGACAGGGCCTGGAGATCAGCCCCAGCATTTT. Translated: CASSLGTGPGDQPQHF.

This chain joins TRBV4-3 and TRBJ1-6; TRBD1 matches at 9 bases. J gave up 0 bases and V 5 bases, and 5 bases lay outside the gene matches. This CDR3 has 17 residues. Germline V CDR1 and CDR2: LGHNA, YSLEER. CDR3 in DNA: TGCGCCAGCAGCTCGGGACAGGGCGACTCCTATAATTCACCCCTCCACTTT. This gives the protein CASSSGQGDSYNSPLHF.

This clone was picked up a small number of times. The chain links TRBV6-1 to TRBJ1-5; 7 nucleotides align to TRBD1. Germline V gives CDR1 MNHNS, CDR2 SASEGT. The trim removed 5 bases at V and 2 bases at J, leaving 3 bases unmatched. The CDR3 runs to 14 residues. CDR3 bases: TGTGCCAGCAGTCCCGGGACAGGCAATCAGCCCCAGCATTTT. Amino acid sequence: CASSPGTGNQPQHF.

The V and J genes are TRBV5-4 and TRBJ2-2; D unclear. Trimming shortened V by 3 bases and J by 4 bases, and 4 bases separated the two germline ends. This CDR3 contains 12 residues. Germline lookup yields CDR1 SGHNT and CDR2 YYREEE (reference sequence). CDR3 coding DNA: TGTGCCAGCAGCTCCGTCACCGGGGAGCTGTTTTTT. Translated, it gives CASSSVTGELFF. The entire variable domain, with the rest obtained from reference TRBV5-4 and TRBJ2-2, is as follows: ETGVTQSPTHLIKTRGQQVTLRCSSQSGHNTVSWYQQALGQGPQFIFQYYREEENGRGNFPPRFSGLQFPNYSSELNVNALELDDSALYLCASSSVTGELFFGEGSRLTVL.

The chain links TRBV6-4 to TRBJ2-1, with TRBD2 matching over 7 bases. Germline CDR1 reads MRHNA; CDR2 reads SNTAGT. The CDR3 is 15 amino acids. The junction had 10 bases not matched to a gene; V was cut back by 2 bases and J by 9 bases. This chain's CDR3 is CASSDGRDGGGEQFF. CDR3 bases: TGTGCCAGCAGTGACGGGCGGGACGGCGGGGGTGAGCAGTTCTTC.

The genes are TRBV12-5 and TRBJ1-6; D perhaps matches TRBD1 (5 bases). Deletions cut 2 bases from V and 9 bases from J, with 14 bases between. Germline CDR1 reads LGHNT; CDR2 reads FRNRAP. The CDR3 spans 15 residues. Here the CDR3 DNA reads TGTGCTAGTGGTTTGAGGACAAGTTCGATTTCACCCCTCCACTTT. Translated: CASGLRTSSISPLHF.

This clone was counted between two and nine times. This chain links TRBV14 with TRBJ2-2; 7 nucleotides line up with TRBD2. V lost 4 bases to trimming and J lost 0 bases; unmatched junction nucleotides: 8. The CDR3 runs 17 residues. Germline CDR1 reads SGHDN; CDR2 reads FVKESK. CDR3 region: CASSRYTAGANTGELFF. The CDR3 DNA sequence: TGTGCCAGCAGCCGTTACACGGCGGGGGCGAACACCGGGGAGCTGTTTTTT.

The chain couples TRBV10-3 to TRBJ1-2; 7 bases match TRBD1. Per the germline V gene, CDR1 is ENHRY and CDR2 is SYGVKD. V shed 6 bases, J shed 7 bases, and the junction held 8 bases outside the gene matches. The CDR3 sequence is 13 residues long. The CDR3 reads CAISERPGGGYTF. CDR3 sequence (DNA): TGTGCCATCAGCGAGAGGCCAGGGGGTGGCTACACCTTC.

This chain connects TRBV29-1 to TRBJ2-5; D gene ambiguous. CDR3 length equals 12 residues. Germline V lookup: CDR1 SQVTM, CDR2 ANQGSEA. The V gene lost 4 bases and the J gene lost 1 base, with 7 bases spanning the gap. The CDR3 sequence: CSVGRAQETQYF. The DNA for the CDR3 is TGCAGCGTTGGTCGAGCCCAAGAGACCCAGTACTTC.

This clone was seen more than once but under ten times. The chain links TRBV7-9 to TRBJ2-7; 8 bases match TRBD1. V gave up 5 bases and J gave up 5 bases; unmatched junction bases: 11. Germline assignment: CDR1 SEHNR and CDR2 FQNEAQ (reference sequence). The CDR3 runs 15 residues. As DNA, the CDR3 is TGTGCCAGCAGCATCCGACAGGGGCGCATCGACGAGCAGTACTTC. Translation: CASSIRQGRIDEQYF.

This clone has more than one count but fewer than ten. This chain joins TRBV2 and TRBJ2-3, with 16 bases identical to TRBD2. V shed 6 bases, J shed 10 bases, and the junction held 7 bases outside the gene matches. The germline CDR1 and CDR2 sequences are SNHLY and FYNNEI. The CDR3 extends over 15 amino acids. The CDR3 sequence: CASSGTSGGGRSQYF. CDR3 nucleotide sequence: TGTGCCAGCAGCGGGACTAGCGGGGGGGGGAGATCGCAGTATTTT.

The genes are TRBV7-9 and TRBJ2-1, with 12 bases lining up with TRBD2. The CDR3 length is 13 residues. Germline-derived CDR1 and CDR2 are SEHNR and FQNEAQ (reference sequence). V lost 4 bases and J lost 15; bases outside the gene matches: 7. CDR3 region: CASSSLAGGGRFF. In DNA form, the CDR3 reads TGTGCCAGCAGCTCCCTAGCGGGGGGGGGACGGTTCTTC.